These 11 T cell receptor beta chains originate from one sample sequenced in a study of T cells after yellow fever vaccination. Using its own MiXCR run on the 5' RACE reads, TCRdb lists one record per CDR3 protein. The sample includes hundreds of thousands of distinct CDR3 sequences, approximately 13% seen only once; the top ten take over 11%. The sequencing here drew on PBMCs, taken on the day of the yellow fever booster vaccination. The receptors were gathered from a man aged 30-40 years who received the YFV17D yellow fever vaccine.

This clonotype was recorded a few times. This sequence joins TRBV7-2 and TRBJ2-7; no definite D call. Germline values: CDR1 SGHTA, CDR2 FQGNSA. The CDR3 length is 14 residues. V lost 8 bases to trimming and J lost 5 bases, with 19 bases between them. The CDR3 loop reads CASGRSGGLDEQYF. CDR3 sequence (DNA): TGTGCCAGCGGCCGGAGTGGTGGTCTTGACGAGCAGTACTTC. The full variable domain, in which reference TRBV7-2 and TRBJ2-7 provide the parts outside the CDR3, is GAGVSQSPSNKVTEKGKDVELRCDPISGHTALYWYRQSLGQGLEFLIYFQGNSAPDKSGLPSDRFSAERTGGSVSTLTIQRTQQEDSAVYLCASGRSGGLDEQYFGPGTRLTVT.

This clonotype appeared a few times. The chain links TRBV29-1 to TRBJ1-2, with 10 bases fitting TRBD1. With 6 bases clipped from V and 4 bases from J, the junction kept 8 bases outside the gene matches. The CDR3 is made up of 14 amino acids. Germline values: CDR1 SQVTM, CDR2 ANQGSEA. The DNA for the CDR3 is TGCAGCGTCAAAGACAGGGGGCCAACCTATGGCTACACCTTC. Protein sequence: CSVKDRGPTYGYTF.

A few counts support this clonotype. The J gene is TRBJ1-4, the V gene TRBV11-2; 9 bases agree with TRBD1. Germline V gene lookup returns CDR1 SGHAT and CDR2 FQNNGV. This CDR3 has 15 amino acids. Trimming cost V 5 bases and J 5 bases; bases outside gene matches: 6. The CDR3 loop reads CASSIGGTGNEKLFF. DNA for the CDR3: TGTGCCAGCAGCATAGGCGGGACAGGGAATGAAAAACTGTTTTTT.

The rearrangement uses TRBV6-5 and TRBJ2-1, with unresolved D. The length of the CDR3 is 13 residues. Germline V gene lookup returns CDR1 MNHEY and CDR2 SVGAGI. The V end was cut by 3 bases, the J end by 8 bases, with 11 bases between. This CDR3 is CASSYQPGHEQFF. The CDR3 nucleotides are TGTGCCAGCAGTTATCAACCGGGCCATGAGCAGTTCTTC.

This clonotype came up a few times. This chain joins TRBV7-6 and TRBJ1-5; 7 nucleotides align to TRBD1. V lost 4 bases, J lost 11 bases, and 23 bases stayed unmatched. Germline V lookup: CDR1 SGHVS, CDR2 FNYEAQ. The CDR3 has 18 residues. CDR3 sequence (DNA): TGTGCCAGCAGCTCCAGGGGAGGCCGGACAGGTCCTCCTCGGGCCCAGCATTTT. Protein: CASSSRGGRTGPPRAQHF.

J is TRBJ2-2 and V is TRBV6-1; D remains unclear. Germline CDR1 MNHNS, CDR2 SASEGT. Trimming shortened V by 7 bases and J by 1 base, and 7 bases separated the two germline ends. This CDR3 comprises 13 residues. The CDR3 nucleotides are TGTGCCAGCAAAGGAGTGAACACCGGGGAGCTGTTTTTT. Amino acid sequence: CASKGVNTGELFF.

This clonotype has a count of ten or more. The V and J genes are TRBV5-5 and TRBJ2-2; TRBD2 is a possible D gene (6 bases). V was shortened by 0 bases and J by 7 bases, with 7 bases between the two germline ends. The CDR3 contains 13 residues. Germline CDR1 SGHKS, CDR2 YYEKEE (reference sequence). CDR3 bases: TGTGCCAGCAGCTTGGCGCGGGACGGGGAGCTGTTTTTT. It specifies CASSLARDGELFF.

This clonotype was seen just once. A read error may explain this, as a much larger clone is one base away. CDR3 in amino acids: CASSQDSRNTGGLFF. The CDR3 region has the DNA TGCGCCAGCAGCCAAGATAGCAGGAACACCGGGGGGCTGTTTTTT. The chain employs TRBV4-3 and TRBJ2-2, with D possibly being TRBD2 (6 bases). The CDR3 sequence is 15 residues long. Germline loops: CDR1 LGHNA, CDR2 YSLEER.

This clonotype was detected only a few times. This rearrangement joins TRBV4-3 to TRBJ1-5; D call uncertain. This CDR3 is built from 15 residues. Germline V CDR1 and CDR2: LGHNA, YSLEER. The V and J ends lost 0 bases and 0 bases respectively, with 6 bases between them. The CDR3 reads CASSQDATSNQPQHF. In DNA, the CDR3 is TGCGCCAGCAGCCAAGACGCAACTAGCAATCAGCCCCAGCATTTT.

This clonotype was picked up a small number of times. This rearrangement joins TRBV5-1 to TRBJ2-1, with 7 bases matching TRBD2. The germline gives CDR1 SGHRS, CDR2 YFSETQ. The V gene end was trimmed by 5 bases and the J gene end by 6 bases; junction bases not matched to a gene: 11. The CDR3 totals 15 residues. CDR3 loop: CASSTGMGGRNEQFF. The CDR3 DNA sequence: TGCGCCAGCAGTACCGGGATGGGAGGGCGCAATGAGCAGTTCTTC.

This clonotype has only a few counts. The J gene is TRBJ2-2, the V gene TRBV7-9; perhaps D is TRBD1 or TRBD2 (5 bases each). This CDR3 region has 14 residues. V shed 3 bases and J shed 3 bases, with 8 bases lying between them. Germline CDR1 and CDR2: SEHNR and FQNEAQ (reference sequence). CDR3 region: CASSLGVHTGELFF. DNA of the CDR3: TGTGCCAGCAGCTTGGGGGTACACACCGGGGAGCTGTTTTTT.